The 30 T cell receptor beta chains listed next were all sequenced from one sample in a study of CD8+ T cells in alopecia areata. TCR sequencing used cDNA made by reverse transcription of extracted RNA. Libraries were prepared by immunoSEQ multiplex PCR; TCRdb keeps only in-frame clonotypes and omits some of them. Altogether over 250,000 clones were found in the sample, and no singletons occur. Cutaneous lymph nodes were pooled and cells sorted by CD4, CD8alpha, NKG2D, NKG2ACE and more. The specimen was CD4+ T cells sorted from a lymph node. These receptors originate from a C3H/HeJ mouse with alopecia areata. The strain's MHC haplotype is H2-k.

This clone was recorded a few times. Mouse names are used for the genes. With the read ending 4 residues before the CDR3 end, the germline J gene is used to fill in that end. This same CDR3 is encoded by further DNA sequences in the sample. The gene calls are TRBV19 and TRBJ2-7; D is ambiguous. The CDR3 consists of 12 residues. Germline V gene data show CDR1 as FNHDT and CDR2 as SITEND (reference sequence). CDR3 region: CASSIAGYEQYF. The CDR3 DNA, read in part, is TGTGCCAGCAGTATAGCTGGTTAT.

Many counts were recorded for this clone. Mouse germline and gene names are used. The CDR3 end falls 4 residues outside the read, so it is completed with the germline J gene. The rearrangement links TRBV13-1 to TRBJ2-2; 8 bases fit TRBD1. In germline, CDR1 is NSHNY, CDR2 SYGAGN. V trimming: 7 bases; J trimming: 4 bases; junction bases outside the gene matches: 3. The CDR3 contains 13 residues. CDR3 sequence reads: CASEDRATGQLYF. CDR3 DNA (partial): TGTGCCAGCGAGGACAGGGCCACCGGG.

About this clone itself: The gene symbols are mouse symbols. The read terminates 4 residues ahead of where the CDR3 ends, so the germline J gene completes it. This chain uses TRBV13-1 with TRBJ2-3, with D hard to call. Trimming left V 1 base short and J 0 bases short, with 9 bases between. The CDR3 contains 15 residues. The germline V gene encodes CDR1 NSHNY and CDR2 SYGAGN. CDR3 residues: CASSDPGSSAETLYF. CDR3 DNA (partial): TGTGCCAGCAGTGATCCTGGTTCTAGTGCAGAA.

This clone showed up many times. Gene names and germline refer to mouse. Coverage ceases 4 residues before the CDR3 finishes, and the germline J gene fills in the end. The genes are TRBV13-1 and TRBJ2-5; TRBD1 agrees at 9 bases. The length of the CDR3 is 13 residues. Germline lookup yields CDR1 NSHNY and CDR2 SYGAGN. The DNA read from the CDR3 is TGTGCCAGCAGTGAGACAGGGGGAGAC. This gives the protein CASSETGGD. The entire CDR3 protein is CASSETGGDTQYF.

On this clone: Gene names refer to mouse genes. The read falls 4 residues short of the CDR3 end, and the missing part is taken from the germline J gene. The V and J genes are TRBV19 and TRBJ2-2, with D perhaps TRBD1 (5 bases). Between the trimmed V and J ends, which lost 2 bases and 6 bases, there was a span of 11 bases. Germline CDR1 and CDR2: FNHDT and SITEND (reference sequence). The CDR3 runs to 14 residues. CDR3 protein: CASSMNRLAGQLYF. Incomplete CDR3 DNA: TGTGCCAGCAGTATGAACAGGTTGGCCGGG.

On this clone: Germline and genes: mouse. The CDR3 extends 4 residues past the end of the read, so its final part is completed from the germline J gene. Other DNA variants within this sample encode the same CDR3. This chain joins TRBV13-1 and TRBJ1-1, with 9 bases identical to TRBD1. CDR3 length: 14 amino acids. Germline V gene sequence: CDR1 NSHNY, CDR2 SYGAGN. Losses at the gene ends were 5 bases for V and 1 base for J; bases not matched to a gene: 3. CDR3 amino acids: CASRRQGGNTEVFF. The sequenced CDR3 bases are TGTGCCAGCAGGAGACAGGGGGGGAACACA.

This clone turned up a few times. The listed genes are named as in mouse. This specimen includes other DNA sequences encoding the same CDR3. CDR3 loop: CASSQGGGRGAETLYF. CDR3 DNA (partial): TGTGCCAGCAGCCAAGGGGGGGGGCGCGGTGCAGAA. The V gene is TRBV5, the J gene TRBJ2-3; TRBD2 agrees at 8 bases. The CDR3 goes on 4 residues after the read ends, and that part is filled in from the germline J gene. J lost 1 base, V lost 1 base, and 4 bases had no gene match. CDR1 and CDR2 (germline): LGHNA, YNLKQL (reference sequence). This CDR3 has 16 amino acids.

To note about this clone: Gene labels here are mouse ones. The CDR3 bases that were read are TGTGCTAGCAGTAGTCCTGGGGGGGCGCGGGAT. It encodes CASSSPGGARD. The whole CDR3 is CASSSPGGARDEQYF. J is TRBJ2-7 and V is TRBV17, with 10 bases aligning to TRBD2. The CDR3 end lies 4 residues beyond the end of the read and is filled in from the germline J gene. CDR1 and CDR2 from the germline V gene are MNHDT and YYDKIL. The CDR3 contains 15 residues.

This clone was detected only a few times. Mouse gene names apply. Read coverage stops 4 residues before the CDR3 terminus; the germline J gene supplies the remainder. The gene calls are TRBV5 and TRBJ1-2; D might be TRBD1 (6 bases). The CDR3 sequence is 14 residues long. CDR1 is LGHNA and CDR2 is YNLKQL in the germline V gene (reference sequence). V was trimmed by 5 bases and J by 0 bases, leaving 10 bases between them. Partial CDR3 DNA: TGTGCCAGCAGCTCGGGACACTCAAACTCC. Its protein is CASSSGHSNS. The complete CDR3 reads CASSSGHSNSDYTF.

This clone was detected only a few times. Each gene name is a mouse one. The read halts 4 residues ahead of the CDR3 end, with the missing end drawn from the germline J gene. Other DNA sequences of this sample code for an identical CDR3. V is TRBV5 and J is TRBJ1-2, with D tentatively TRBD1 (5 bases). Per germline, CDR1 LGHNA and CDR2 YNLKQL (reference sequence). The V end lost 0 bases, the J end lost 0 bases, and 8 bases lay between the germline ends. This CDR3 contains 15 residues. CDR3 residues: CASSQEGTPNSDYTF. The DNA read from the CDR3 is TGTGCCAGCAGCCAAGAGGGGACTCCAAACTCC.

About this clone: Gene names denote mouse genes. The CDR3 end lies 4 residues beyond the end of the read and is filled in from the germline J gene. The chain carries TRBV14 and TRBJ1-1, with unresolved D. The CDR3 loop spans 12 amino acids. Germline CDR1 is SGHDT and CDR2 is FRDEAV. V was pared by 5 bases and J by 4 bases, with 9 bases between. The CDR3 spells CASRWGSTEVFF. The DNA read from the CDR3 is TGTGCCAGCAGATGGGGTTCCACA. The full variable domain, with the rest looked up from reference TRBV14 and TRBJ1-1, is EAGVTQSPRYAVLQEGQAVSFWCDPISGHDTLYWYQQPRDQGPQLLVYFRDEAVIDNSQLPSDRFSAVRPKGTNSTLKIQSAKQGDTATYLCASRWGSTEVFFGKGTRLTVV.

This clone was observed a handful of times. Gene names follow the mouse nomenclature. The read stops 4 residues short of the end of the CDR3; the missing end is completed from the germline J gene. V usage is TRBV13-1 and J usage is TRBJ2-5; TRBD2 agrees at 7 bases. V dropped 4 bases and J dropped 3; count of bases not matched to a gene: 2. CDR3 size: 13 residues. The germline gives CDR1 NSHNY, CDR2 SYGAGN. CDR3 residues: CASSPGGQDTQYF. CDR3 bases read: TGTGCCAGCAGTCCTGGGGGACAAGAC.

Details on this clone: Mouse gene names apply. CDR3 amino acids: CASSQYRGRGTEVFF. CDR3 bases read: TGTGCCAGCAGCCAGTACAGGGGGCGCGGCACA. The chain has TRBV5 and TRBJ1-1; the match to TRBD1 covers 9 bases. The read terminates 4 residues ahead of where the CDR3 ends, so the germline J gene completes it. The ends lost 3 bases at V and 4 bases at J; junction bases unmatched: 6. Germline CDR1 and CDR2: LGHNA and YNLKQL (reference sequence). The CDR3 spans 15 residues.

This clone turned up a few times. Mouse germline and gene names are used. The read ends 4 residues shy of where the CDR3 ends; the end is completed using the germline J gene. In the same sample, other DNA sequences code for this CDR3. V and J are TRBV31 and TRBJ1-2, with 8 positions matching TRBD1. Germline V gene lookup returns CDR1 GKSSPN and CDR2 SITVG. J gave up 4 bases and V 2 bases, and 3 bases lay outside the gene matches. The CDR3 is made up of 13 amino acids. CDR3 region: CAWSNRGGSDYTF. Partial CDR3 DNA: TGTGCCTGGAGTAACAGGGGGGGCTCC.

This clone showed up just a few times. Mouse gene names apply. CDR3 region: CASRSAGTANSDYTF. Incomplete CDR3 DNA: TGTGCCAGCAGATCCGCCGGGACAGCAAACTCC. The V and J genes are TRBV13-1 and TRBJ1-2; 7 bases agree with TRBD1. The read ends 4 residues early relative to the CDR3; the germline J gene fills the gap. V lost 5 bases to trimming and J lost 0 bases; unmatched junction nucleotides: 7. This CDR3 region has 15 residues. Germline lookup yields CDR1 NSHNY and CDR2 SYGAGN.

This clone turned up a few times. Mouse gene names and germline throughout. The CDR3 protein is CTCSGRDIANSDYTF. CDR3 bases read: TGCACCTGCAGTGGCCGGGACATTGCAAACTCC. The chain joins TRBV1 to TRBJ1-2; tentative D call: TRBD1 (6 bases). The read ends 4 residues early relative to the CDR3; the germline J gene fills the gap. Trimming took off 4 bases at V and 0 bases at J, with 12 bases between the two ends. The V gene's germline CDR1 is NSQYPW and CDR2 LRSPGD (reference sequence). The CDR3 length is 15 residues.

This clone was observed a few times. Germline and genes here are mouse. Read coverage stops 3 residues before the CDR3 terminus; the germline J gene supplies the remainder. The chain links TRBV13-3 to TRBJ1-6, with 9 bases matching TRBD1. TRBJ1-6 is marked as an open reading frame, function uncertain. The V and J ends lost 2 bases and 10 bases, in that order; junction bases with no gene match: 4. Germline CDR1 and CDR2: NNHDY and SYVADS. The CDR3 covers 14 residues. The CDR3 region is CASSEQGAGSPLYF. The part of the CDR3 DNA that was read is TGTGCCAGCAGTGAACAGGGGGCTGGGTCGCCC.

There are a few counts of this clone. Mouse names are used for the genes. Read data end 4 residues before the CDR3 end; the end is taken from the germline J gene. The chain uses TRBV5 and TRBJ2-3, with D perhaps TRBD1 (6 bases). The CDR3 spans 16 residues. Germline CDR1 LGHNA, CDR2 YNLKQL (reference sequence). V lost 0 bases and J 1 base, leaving 11 bases between the germline ends. The covered CDR3 bases are TGTGCCAGCAGCCAAGAGAGGGGGTGGCGTGCAGAA. Protein sequence: CASSQERGWRAE. The entire CDR3 protein is CASSQERGWRAETLYF.

Points on this clone: Mouse gene names and germline throughout. The CDR3 end is not reached by the read, which stops 4 residues before it; the germline J gene fills it in. V is TRBV1 and J is TRBJ2-1, with 11 bases lining up with TRBD2. Germline loops: CDR1 NSQYPW, CDR2 LRSPGD (reference sequence). This CDR3 contains 14 residues. J was trimmed by 4 bases and V by 4 bases; bases with no gene match: 0. The CDR3 DNA, read in part, is TGCACCTGCAGTGGACTGGGGGGGTATGCT. Its protein is CTCSGLGGYA. The whole CDR3 region reads CTCSGLGGYAEQFF.

This clone has more than one count but fewer than ten. Gene names are mouse gene names. The covered CDR3 bases are TGCACCTGCAGTGCAGATCGGGGGGCTGGCACCGGG. This translates into CTCSADRGAGTG. The entire CDR3 reads CTCSADRGAGTGQLYF. The V call is TRBV1, the J call TRBJ2-2, with D maybe TRBD2 (7 bases). The read stops 4 residues short of the end of the CDR3; the missing end is completed from the germline J gene. The germline CDR1 and CDR2 sequences are NSQYPW and LRSPGD (reference sequence). Trimming took off 0 bases at V and 4 bases at J, with 12 bases between the two ends. The CDR3 spans 16 residues.

With respect to this clone: Gene names refer to mouse genes. The read terminates 4 residues before the CDR3 end, so the remaining end is supplied by the germline J gene. J is TRBJ1-2 and V is TRBV31; maybe TRBD1 (6 bases). Per the germline V gene, CDR1 is GKSSPN and CDR2 is SITVG. The CDR3 extends over 14 amino acids. V shed 0 bases and J shed 0 bases, with 8 bases lying between them. CDR3 sequence reads: CAWSLYRANSDYTF. Partial CDR3 DNA: TGTGCCTGGAGTCTATACAGGGCAAACTCC. Complete variable domain (other parts from reference TRBV31 and TRBJ1-2): AQTIHQWPVAEIKAVGSPLSLGCTIKGKSSPNLYWYWQATGGTLQQLFYSITVGQVESVVQLNLSASRPKDDQFILSTEKLLLSHSGFYLCAWSLYRANSDYTFGSGTRLLVI.

Concerning this clone: The gene names given are mouse names. The CDR3 end is not reached by the read, which stops 4 residues before it; the germline J gene fills it in. J is TRBJ2-3 and V is TRBV13-1; 7 nucleotides line up with TRBD2. Germline V gene sequence: CDR1 NSHNY, CDR2 SYGAGN. Trimming took 4 bases from V and 3 from J; bases not matched to a gene: 5. The CDR3 has 14 amino acids. The CDR3 spells CASSPSDWAETLYF. Incomplete CDR3 DNA: TGTGCCAGCAGTCCCTCGGACTGGGCAGAA.

This clone was seen a handful of times. A read error may be the cause here, since a much bigger clone is one base away. Mouse names are used for the genes. Sequencing ends 4 residues short of the CDR3 end; the germline J gene provides the rest. V is TRBV2 and J is TRBJ1-2; possibly TRBD1 for D (5 bases). Germline loops: CDR1 LGHNA, CDR2 YSYQKL. The V end was cut by 4 bases, the J end by 2 bases, with 5 bases between. This CDR3 has 12 amino acids. This CDR3 is CASSPGNSDYTF. CDR3 DNA, as far as it was read: TGTGCCAGCAGCCCAGGGAACTCC.

This clone was seen more than once but under ten times. Gene and germline names: mouse. The read falls 4 residues short of the CDR3 end, and the missing part is taken from the germline J gene. J is TRBJ2-7 and V is TRBV19; D remains unclear. This CDR3 spans 12 amino acids. Germline CDR1 is FNHDT and CDR2 is SITEND (reference sequence). Trimming pared 5 bases from V and 3 bases from J, leaving 9 bases between. The CDR3 spells CASSPYNYEQYF. The CDR3 bases that were read are TGTGCCAGCAGCCCCTACAACTAT.

Notes on this clone: The gene symbols are mouse symbols. The DNA ends 4 residues before the CDR3 does, and the rest of the CDR3 is filled in from the germline J gene. The V call is TRBV1, the J call TRBJ2-1; TRBD1 is a possible D gene (6 bases). The CDR3 loop spans 15 amino acids. Germline assignment: CDR1 NSQYPW and CDR2 LRSPGD (reference sequence). Trimming cost V 3 bases and J 3 bases, with 12 bases left between them. The CDR3 protein is CTCSARQVSYAEQFF. The covered CDR3 bases are TGCACCTGCAGTGCCCGACAGGTTTCCTATGCT.

This clone came up a few times. Germline and genes here are mouse. The CDR3 end is not reached by the read, which stops 4 residues before it; the germline J gene fills it in. Other DNA variants within this sample encode the same CDR3. This chain connects TRBV31 to TRBJ1-2; perhaps TRBD1 as D (6 bases). Trimming took 1 base from V and 4 from J, leaving 7 bases between them. The CDR3 extends over 12 amino acids. Germline loops: CDR1 GKSSPN, CDR2 SITVG. The sequenced CDR3 bases are TGTGCCTGGAGTCGGGACACCTCC. This codes for CAWSRDTS. In full, the CDR3 is CAWSRDTSDYTF. The full variable domain, its missing parts supplied by reference TRBV31 and TRBJ1-2, is AQTIHQWPVAEIKAVGSPLSLGCTIKGKSSPNLYWYWQATGGTLQQLFYSITVGQVESVVQLNLSASRPKDDQFILSTEKLLLSHSGFYLCAWSRDTSDYTFGSGTRLLVI.

This clone has more than one count but fewer than ten. Mouse names are used for the genes. Sequencing ends 4 residues short of the CDR3 end; the germline J gene provides the rest. The chain carries TRBV19 and TRBJ2-3; TRBD2 matches at 10 bases. Trimming took 4 bases from V and 3 from J; bases not matched to a gene: 2. The germline gives CDR1 FNHDT, CDR2 SITEND (reference sequence). The CDR3 sequence is 14 residues long. The part of the CDR3 DNA that was read is TGTGCCAGCAGTGACTGGGGGGCGGCAGAA. Protein sequence: CASSDWGAAE. The whole CDR3 protein is CASSDWGAAETLYF.

A note on this clone: Gene names are the mouse ones. The read halts 4 residues ahead of the CDR3 end, with the missing end drawn from the germline J gene. The J gene is TRBJ2-1, the V gene TRBV5, with 9 positions matching TRBD2. The CDR3 loop spans 15 amino acids. Trimming at V came to 5 bases and at J to 3 bases, leaving 5 bases not matched to a gene. The germline V gene has CDR1 LGHNA and CDR2 YNLKQL (reference sequence). CDR3 DNA, as far as it was read: TGTGCCAGCAGCAAGACTGGGGGAAGCTATGCT. Amino acid sequence: CASSKTGGSYA. The entire CDR3 protein is CASSKTGGSYAEQFF.

This clone showed up just a few times. The genes are named according to mouse. From the germline J gene comes the end of the CDR3, since the read stops 4 residues before it. Distinct nucleotide sequences in the sample also encode this CDR3. This chain joins TRBV19 and TRBJ2-3; D unclear. The CDR3 length is 12 residues. In germline, CDR1 is FNHDT, CDR2 SITEND (reference sequence). V lost 5 bases, J lost 0 bases, and 4 bases lay in between. The CDR3 is CASSKSAETLYF. The sequenced part of the CDR3 DNA is TGTGCCAGCAGCAAGAGTGCAGAA.

This clone was seen a handful of times. Mouse gene names apply. The read falls 4 residues short of the CDR3 end, and the missing part is taken from the germline J gene. The gene calls are TRBV2 and TRBJ2-1; D is possibly TRBD2 (6 bases). CDR1 is LGHNA and CDR2 is YSYQKL in the germline V gene. V lost 1 base to trimming and J lost 3 bases, with 7 bases between them. The CDR3 sequence is 14 residues long. This CDR3 reads CASSQGTAYAEQFF. The part of the CDR3 DNA that was read is TGTGCCAGCAGCCAAGGGACTGCCTATGCT.